A single sample gave rise to the 26 T cell receptor beta chains below, sequenced in a study of cytomegalovirus exposure and HLA in healthy donors. PCR amplification relied on 60 Vbeta primers (plus 13 Jbeta primers). The data were produced by immunoSEQ multiplex PCR, yet TCRdb's version contains in-frame clones alone and is incomplete. The sample contains 200,000 to 250,000 clones, roughly 80% of which appear only once. Sequenced input: PBMCs. The source is a girl aged 2 to 9 in good health and CMV-seronegative.

This clone has more than one count but fewer than ten. The chain employs TRBV4-1 and TRBJ2-4; D is perhaps TRBD1 (5 bases). The germline gives CDR1 MGHRA, CDR2 YSYEKL. The CDR3 covers 14 residues. V was cut by 5 bases and J by 6 bases, with 14 bases left in between. The CDR3 loop is CASSNPSGANIQYF. CDR3 sequence (DNA): TGCGCCAGCAGCAATCCAAGTGGGGCAAACATTCAGTACTTC.

This chain links TRBV9 with TRBJ1-2, with 8 positions matching TRBD1. V shed 3 bases, J shed 4 bases, and the junction held 8 bases outside the gene matches. The CDR3 has 15 amino acids. From germline, CDR1 is SGDLS and CDR2 YYNGEE. Here the CDR3 DNA reads TGTGCCAGCAGCGCCTCTCAGGGGGCGGGCTATGGCTACACCTTC. This translates into CASSASQGAGYGYTF.

The chain uses TRBV27 and TRBJ2-1; 9 bases align to TRBD1. V gave up 9 bases and J gave up 6 bases; unmatched junction bases: 9. CDR1 is MNHEY, CDR2 SMNVEV, per germline (reference sequence). The CDR3 totals 14 residues. CDR3: CASGQGFAVNEQFF. CDR3 in DNA: TGTGCCAGTGGACAGGGGTTTGCCGTCAATGAGCAGTTCTTC.

This chain connects TRBV11-2 to TRBJ1-2, with D maybe TRBD1 (6 bases). V shed 1 base and J shed 5 bases, with 14 bases lying between them. The CDR3 totals 15 residues. Germline V gene sequence: CDR1 SGHAT, CDR2 FQNNGV. CDR3 region: CASSLGLQGEYGYTF. CDR3 DNA sequence: TGTGCCAGCAGCTTAGGCCTACAGGGTGAATATGGCTACACCTTC.

The chain links TRBV7-9 to TRBJ1-2; the match to TRBD1 covers 8 bases. The length of the CDR3 is 13 residues. J lost 8 bases, V lost 5 bases, and 7 bases had no gene match. The germline V gene encodes CDR1 SEHNR and CDR2 FQNEAQ (reference sequence). The DNA for the CDR3 is TGTGCCAGCAGCCACGGACAGGGCCCCGGCTACACCTTC. It specifies CASSHGQGPGYTF.

The chain joins TRBV6-5 to TRBJ1-3; no firm D call. Germline CDR1 reads MNHEY; CDR2 reads SVGAGI. The CDR3 is 16 amino acids. The germline V and J ends were trimmed by 2 bases and 4 bases, with 15 bases remaining between them. The chain's CDR3 is CASSYLYRGSGNTIYF. CDR3 DNA sequence: TGTGCCAGCAGTTACCTTTATCGAGGATCCGGAAACACCATATATTTT.

This chain uses TRBV12-5 with TRBJ2-1, with TRBD1 matching 10 bases. Per the germline V gene, CDR1 is LGHNT and CDR2 is FRNRAP. The CDR3 sequence is 17 residues long. With 6 bases clipped from V and 6 bases from J, the junction kept 14 bases outside the gene matches. The CDR3 DNA sequence: TGTGCTAGTGGAGCACCGACAGGACAGGGGGAATTCAATGAGCAGTTCTTC. Translation: CASGAPTGQGEFNEQFF.

The V and J genes are TRBV29-1 and TRBJ1-1, with 7 bases that match TRBD1. CDR1 and CDR2 (germline): SQVTM, ANQGSEA. CDR3 length equals 14 residues. V lost 7 bases, J lost 4 bases, and 12 bases stayed unmatched. CDR3 protein: CSGSLDRVGTEAFF. The CDR3 coding sequence is TGCAGCGGCAGCCTCGACAGGGTAGGCACTGAAGCTTTCTTT.

The chain uses TRBV18 and TRBJ2-7; 9 bases fit TRBD1. Germline assignment: CDR1 KGHSH and CDR2 LQKENI. Trimming at V came to 3 bases and at J to 6 bases, leaving 9 bases not matched to a gene. The CDR3 runs 15 residues. The CDR3 loop reads CASSPGTGLPSEQYF. The DNA of the CDR3 is TGTGCCAGCTCACCTGGGACAGGGCTTCCCTCCGAGCAGTACTTC.

The rearrangement joins TRBV15 to TRBJ1-2; D is ambiguous. Germline V gene sequence: CDR1 LNHNV, CDR2 YYDKDF (reference sequence). The CDR3 has 12 amino acids. V lost 1 base and J lost 6, with 6 bases in between. CDR3 bases: TGTGCCACCAGCAGAGCCCAGGATGGCTACACCTTC. It translates to CATSRAQDGYTF.

CDR3 sequence (DNA): TGCGCCAGCAGCTTTCTAGCGGGGGATGGTAATGAGCAGTTCTTC. This sequence encodes CASSFLAGDGNEQFF. The V and J genes are TRBV5-1 and TRBJ2-1, with 10 bases identical to TRBD2. Germline CDR1 SGHRS, CDR2 YFSETQ. The junction had 6 bases not matched to a gene; V was cut back by 2 bases and J by 7 bases. The CDR3 loop spans 15 amino acids.

V gene TRBV21-1 combines with J gene TRBJ2-7; TRBD1, the table's D call, lacks a check against the DNA. TRBV21-1 is recorded as a pseudogene. The length of the CDR3 is 14 residues. The CDR3 here is CASSDRDRNYEQYF. The DNA of the CDR3 is TGTGCCAGCAGCGACCGGGACAGAAATTACGAGCAGTACTTC.

The gene calls are TRBV5-4 and TRBJ1-3, with TRBD1 identical over 7 bases. Germline V gene lookup returns CDR1 SGHNT and CDR2 YYREEE (reference sequence). J lost 0 bases, V lost 2 bases, and 2 bases had no gene match. There are 15 residues in the CDR3. The CDR3 loop reads CASSLGGNSGNTIYF. CDR3 in DNA: TGTGCCAGCAGCTTAGGGGGCAACTCTGGAAACACCATATATTTT.

This clone was seen only a few times. The rearrangement uses TRBV25-1 and TRBJ2-5; weak D call: TRBD1 (6 bases). V lost 1 base to trimming and J lost 4 bases, with 16 bases between them. Germline V gene data show CDR1 as MGHDK and CDR2 as SYGVNS. This CDR3 is 16 amino acids long. DNA of the CDR3: TGTGCCAGCAGTGAATTAAGAGGGGGTCAGGGAGAGACCCAGTACTTC. Protein sequence: CASSELRGGQGETQYF.

The J gene is TRBJ2-1, the V gene TRBV6-5; 9 bases are shared with TRBD1. CDR1 and CDR2 (germline): MNHEY, SVGAGI. V lost 3 bases, J lost 7 bases, and 7 bases stayed unmatched. The CDR3 contains 15 residues. The CDR3 DNA reads TGTGCCAGCAGTTATGAGGGACAGGGCGGTAATGAGCAGTTCTTC. Protein sequence: CASSYEGQGGNEQFF.

The CDR3 reads CASTQGRDYGYTF. The CDR3 DNA follows: TGTGCCAGCACGCAGGGCAGGGATTATGGCTACACCTTC. The chain combines TRBV6-5 with TRBJ1-2; possible D gene TRBD1, 5 bases. The CDR3 runs to 13 residues. CDR1 is MNHEY and CDR2 is SVGAGI in the germline V gene. V lost 7 bases to trimming and J lost 5 bases, with 14 bases between them.

V is TRBV5-6 and J is TRBJ1-1; the D is unclear. The germline V gene has CDR1 SGHDT and CDR2 YYEEEE. V was shortened by 4 bases and J by 11 bases, with 21 bases between the two germline ends. CDR3 size: 14 residues. For the CDR3, the DNA is TGTGCCAGCAGCGTCTACGACAAAGGTTCTGGGGCTTTCTTT. This translates into CASSVYDKGSGAFF. Full variable domain (missing parts from reference TRBV5-6 and TRBJ1-1): DAGVTQSPTHLIKTRGQQVTLRCSPKSGHDTVSWYQQALGQGPQFIFQYYEEEERQRGNFPDRFSGHQFPNYSSELNVNALLLGDSALYLCASSVYDKGSGAFFGQGTRLTVV.

A single count supports this clone. This chain joins TRBV2 and TRBJ2-7; the D is unclear. CDR1 is SNHLY and CDR2 is FYNNEI in the germline V gene. The V gene lost 4 bases and the J gene lost 2 bases, with 12 bases spanning the gap. The CDR3 is made up of 14 amino acids. The CDR3: CASSVSGVPYEQYF. CDR3 nucleotides: TGTGCCAGCAGTGTATCGGGTGTCCCCTACGAGCAGTACTTC. Based on the CDR3 plus reference TRBV2 and TRBJ2-7, the full variable domain is EPEVTQTPSHQVTQMGQEVILRCVPISNHLYFYWYRQILGQKVEFLVSFYNNEISEKSEIFDDQFSVERPDGSNFTLKIRSTKLEDSAMYFCASSVSGVPYEQYFGPGTRLTVT.

The chain joins TRBV6-1 to TRBJ2-7, with D perhaps TRBD1 (6 bases). CDR3 length equals 17 residues. Per the germline V gene, CDR1 is MNHNS and CDR2 is SASEGT. Trimming took off 1 base at V and 3 bases at J, with 19 bases between the two ends. In DNA form, the CDR3 reads TGTGCCAGCAGTGAAGAGTCGTTGGGGGCCCCTTTCTACGAGCAGTACTTC. Amino acids: CASSEESLGAPFYEQYF.

This clone showed up just once. V gene TRBV5-1 combines with J gene TRBJ2-6, with D maybe TRBD1 (5 bases). Trimming cost V 0 bases and J 1 base, with 8 bases left between them. The CDR3 contains 16 residues. The V gene's germline CDR1 is SGHRS and CDR2 YFSETQ. The CDR3: CASSLAQGSGANVLTF. CDR3 DNA sequence: TGCGCCAGCAGCTTGGCCCAGGGATCTGGGGCCAACGTCCTGACTTTC.

The chain combines TRBV4-1 with TRBJ2-5, with D possibly matching TRBD1 (7 bases). Looked up from germline, CDR1 is MGHRA and CDR2 is YSYEKL. The V end was cut by 2 bases, the J end by 0 bases, with 10 bases between. The CDR3 is 15 residues long. Written as DNA, the CDR3 is TGCGCCAGCAGCCAACGGGGGACAGACCAAGAGACCCAGTACTTC. Protein sequence: CASSQRGTDQETQYF.

V and J are TRBV10-2 and TRBJ2-7; the match to TRBD2 covers 12 bases. This CDR3 has 15 amino acids. Germline CDR1 WSHSY, CDR2 SAAADI. Trimming at V came to 7 bases and at J to 6 bases, leaving 10 bases not matched to a gene. In nucleotides, the CDR3 is TGCGCCAGCACCCTAGCGGGAGGGACCCCCGTCGAGCAGTACTTC. Translation gives CASTLAGGTPVEQYF.

The chain combines TRBV30 with TRBJ2-7, with TRBD2 identical over 12 bases. This CDR3 has 17 amino acids. From germline, CDR1 is GTSNPN and CDR2 SVGIG (reference sequence). V lost 4 bases to trimming and J lost 1 base; unmatched junction nucleotides: 11. CDR3 DNA sequence: TGTGCCTGGAATTACGGGACTAGCGGGCGTTCGTCCTACGAGCAGTACTTC. Its translation: CAWNYGTSGRSSYEQYF.

V usage is TRBV30 and J usage is TRBJ1-1, with D hard to call. V gave up 4 bases and J gave up 4 bases, with 13 bases separating them. The V gene's germline CDR1 is GTSNPN and CDR2 SVGIG (reference sequence). This CDR3 is 13 amino acids long. The CDR3 nucleotides read TGTGCCTGGAATCCCTTCTCCGGCACTGAAGCTTTCTTT. Protein: CAWNPFSGTEAFF. The entire variable domain, with the rest obtained from reference TRBV30 and TRBJ1-1, is as follows: SQTIHQWPATLVQPVGSPLSLECTVEGTSNPNLYWYRQAAGRGLQLLFYSVGIGQISSEVPQNLSASRPQDRQFILSSKKLLLSDSGFYLCAWNPFSGTEAFFGQGTRLTVV.

This clone was detected only once. The rearrangement uses TRBV7-9 and TRBJ2-1, with D maybe TRBD1 (6 bases). This CDR3 has 13 amino acids. The germline CDR1 and CDR2 sequences are SEHNR and FQNEAQ (reference sequence). Between the trimmed V and J ends, which lost 3 bases and 6 bases, there was a span of 9 bases. The CDR3 sequence is CASSFSQGNEQFF. In DNA, the CDR3 is TGTGCCAGCAGCTTTTCACAGGGCAATGAGCAGTTCTTC.

The chain has TRBV5-4 and TRBJ1-2; 7 nucleotides line up with TRBD1. The V gene end was trimmed by 4 bases and the J gene end by 4 bases; junction bases not matched to a gene: 4. This CDR3 contains 13 residues. Germline loops: CDR1 SGHNT, CDR2 YYREEE (reference sequence). The CDR3 is CASSTQGSYGYTF. In nucleotides, the CDR3 is TGTGCCAGCAGCACACAGGGGTCCTATGGCTACACCTTC.